This T cell receptor (beta chain) was retrieved from a study of human T cells and chemical hapten exposure. Turning to the study itself: Patients, a majority of them female, were diagnosed with alopecia areata, totalis or universalis.

MiXCR, applied by TCRdb to the RACE reads, yields one record per CDR3 protein. Here the sample spans under 200,000 distinct CDR3 sequences, 25% to 30% being singletons. This clonotype occurred a few times. Specified time point: pre-sensitization, week 0. Treatment reported: therapeutic diphenylcyclopropenone sensitization with weekly scalp DPC. Germline-derived CDR1 and CDR2 are SGHAT and FQDESV (reference sequence). This CDR3 contains 16 residues. The ends were cut back, 2 bases at V and 6 bases at J, with 19 bases in the middle. The clonotype originates from a woman in her thirties with alopecia areata. Some clones in this sample may be carry-over from other donors' samples. The specimen comprised whole blood, sampled in connection with sensitization to the hapten diphenylcyclopropenone (DPC). This sequence joins TRBV11-1 and TRBJ1-1; D possibly corresponds to TRBD1 (6 bases). CDR3 nucleotides: TGTGCCAGCAGCTTAAACAAACAGGGAAGTCGAGCTGAAGCTTTCTTT. This encodes CASSLNKQGSRAEAFF.